This T cell receptor (beta chain) is drawn from a study of shared clonotypes between healthy human individuals. A remark on this clone: Its antigen is currently unknown. Other nucleotide sequences from this sample produce the same CDR3.

Germline V CDR1 and CDR2: MGHRA, YSYEKL. Trimming cost V 4 bases and J 5 bases, with 11 bases left between them. The CDR3 has 13 residues. Each of the donors was a healthy adult who was HIV-negative and had not had a recent acute infection or vaccination. Sequenced by immunoSEQ multiplex PCR; TCRdb stores in-frame clones only, minus some. The table lists 950,000 to 1,100,000 clones, roughly 74% of them singletons. Study-wide results and limits: Naive subsets generally exceeded memory subsets in estimated richness.

This chain uses TRBV4-1 with TRBJ1-1, with D tentatively TRBD1 (5 bases). This sequence was found in a man younger than 35 in good health. Some clones in this sample may be carry-over from other donors' samples. Sample: memory CD4+ T cells from PBMCs. Subset indicated: CD45RA-negative fraction. CDR3 sequence reads: CASSLQGGTEAFF. Here the CDR3 DNA reads TGCGCCAGCAGCCTCCAGGGAGGGACTGAAGCTTTCTTT.